These T cell receptor beta chains were read from a single sample in a study of T cell responses to AZD1222 COVID-19 vaccine. Generated by immunoSEQ multiplex PCR, the TCRdb table keeps only in-frame clones and is missing some. The table includes fewer than 120,000 clones, roughly four fifths detected once. Here the sequenced sample was peripheral blood, taken on day 0 of AZD1222 vaccination. These receptors came from an adult in good health. The conserved cysteine and the conserved F or W are not part of the CDR3 here.

v_gene: TRBV6-2/TRBV6-3; j_gene: TRBJ2-3; CDR3aa: ASSYSRGTQY
v_gene: TRBV20-1; j_gene: TRBJ2-2; CDR3aa: SARESGELF
v_gene: TRBV7-2; j_gene: TRBJ1-1; CDR3aa: ASKSGGAVNTEAF
v_gene: TRBV9; j_gene: TRBJ2-2; CDR3aa: ASSLYRDGTGELF
v_gene: TRBV28; j_gene: TRBJ2-2; CDR3aa: ASSLGSGVNTGELF
v_gene: TRBV6-5; j_gene: TRBJ2-1; CDR3aa: ASRRDLSSYNEQF
v_gene: TRBV6-5; j_gene: TRBJ1-2; CDR3aa: ASSSLGVWSYGYT
v_gene: TRBV11-2; j_gene: TRBJ1-1; CDR3aa: ATNNLQGAIANTEAF
v_gene: TRBV28; j_gene: TRBJ2-7; CDR3aa: ASSLSLLGGTQY
v_gene: TRBV28; j_gene: TRBJ1-5; CDR3aa: ASSLGQGNRPQH
v_gene: TRBV2; j_gene: TRBJ2-5; CDR3aa: ASSDISLAGGETQY
v_gene: TRBV30; j_gene: TRBJ2-1; CDR3aa: AWSVRTRLGNEQF
v_gene: TRBV19; j_gene: TRBJ1-1; CDR3aa: ASTTRYGTEAF
v_gene: TRBV7-9; j_gene: TRBJ2-5; CDR3aa: ASSLYQGAEETQY
v_gene: TRBV18; j_gene: TRBJ2-7; CDR3aa: ASSPEAVATYEQY
v_gene: TRBV19; j_gene: TRBJ1-6; CDR3aa: ATSVGGQGRTNSPLH
v_gene: TRBV27; j_gene: TRBJ2-1; CDR3aa: ASSSWGRGNEQF
v_gene: TRBV7-2; j_gene: TRBJ1-1; CDR3aa: ASSLALDKNTEAF
v_gene: TRBV30; j_gene: TRBJ1-4; CDR3aa: AWTTTRGRNEKLF
v_gene: TRBV11-2; j_gene: TRBJ1-1; CDR3aa: ASSLVGRNTEAF
v_gene: TRBV30; j_gene: TRBJ1-1; CDR3aa: AWSVWTGEAF
v_gene: TRBV10-3; j_gene: TRBJ2-5; CDR3aa: AAGGVVQETQY
v_gene: TRBV11-3; j_gene: TRBJ1-5; CDR3aa: ASSLTVYLNQPQH
v_gene: TRBV10-3; j_gene: TRBJ2-1; CDR3aa: AIRKLGYNEQF
v_gene: TRBV5-1; j_gene: TRBJ2-7; CDR3aa: ASSWTGQGDYEQY
v_gene: TRBV5-8; j_gene: TRBJ1-1; CDR3aa: ASSLASGIQNTEAF
v_gene: TRBV12-3/TRBV12-4; j_gene: TRBJ1-5; CDR3aa: ASSLGENQPQH
v_gene: TRBV2; j_gene: TRBJ2-3; CDR3aa: ASSWRQGSITDTQY
v_gene: TRBV6-5; j_gene: TRBJ2-5; CDR3aa: ASSYSWQEETQY
v_gene: TRBV4-1; j_gene: TRBJ1-1; CDR3aa: ASSQPQGYTEAF
v_gene: TRBV6-5; j_gene: TRBJ2-5; CDR3aa: ASSSTSAGAKTQY
v_gene: TRBV30; j_gene: TRBJ1-5; CDR3aa: AWKKSRGGNQPQH
v_gene: TRBV2; j_gene: TRBJ1-5; CDR3aa: ASGRDRVSNQPQH
v_gene: TRBV29-1; j_gene: TRBJ2-7; CDR3aa: SVLSGAYEQY
v_gene: TRBV28; j_gene: TRBJ1-1; CDR3aa: ASSFRGRAF
v_gene: TRBV7-2; j_gene: TRBJ1-1; CDR3aa: ASSLVWTGGNTEAF
v_gene: TRBV7-8; j_gene: TRBJ1-1; CDR3aa: ASSLAPAMGQGSLGAF
v_gene: TRBV28; j_gene: TRBJ1-1; CDR3aa: ASRQGKNTEAF
v_gene: TRBV3-1/TRBV3-2; j_gene: TRBJ2-2; CDR3aa: ASSQEGLSGGWVTGELF
v_gene: TRBV4-3; j_gene: TRBJ2-5; CDR3aa: ASSQGDAGGRETQY
v_gene: TRBV20-1; j_gene: TRBJ2-3; CDR3aa: SATPPDTQY
v_gene: TRBV2; j_gene: TRBJ2-7; CDR3aa: ASSLPRETYEQY
v_gene: TRBV28; j_gene: TRBJ2-3; CDR3aa: ASLLAGARNTQY
v_gene: TRBV15; j_gene: TRBJ2-2; CDR3aa: ATSSGTGGTGELF
v_gene: TRBV6-5; j_gene: TRBJ2-1; CDR3aa: ASSYGKFNEQF
v_gene: TRBV3-1/TRBV3-2; j_gene: TRBJ1-3; CDR3aa: ASSQGNFLSGNTIY
v_gene: TRBV7-6; j_gene: TRBJ1-2; CDR3aa: ASSDRDRGFYGYT
v_gene: TRBV18; j_gene: TRBJ1-1; CDR3aa: ASSPTFDSGGRGTEAF
v_gene: TRBV7-8; j_gene: TRBJ2-7; CDR3aa: ASISGREQY
v_gene: TRBV29-1; j_gene: TRBJ1-2; CDR3aa: SAGHENYGYT
v_gene: TRBV28; j_gene: TRBJ1-1; CDR3aa: ASQYTEAF
v_gene: TRBV4-3; j_gene: TRBJ2-7; CDR3aa: ASSQDLRTTREQY
v_gene: TRBV3-1/TRBV3-2; j_gene: TRBJ1-2; CDR3aa: ASSPGDSQWYGYT
v_gene: TRBV3-1/TRBV3-2; j_gene: TRBJ1-4; CDR3aa: ASSQAATNEKLF
v_gene: TRBV28; j_gene: TRBJ1-4; CDR3aa: ASHENGATNEKLF
v_gene: TRBV12-5; j_gene: TRBJ2-1; CDR3aa: ASGLVLAGGSYNEQF